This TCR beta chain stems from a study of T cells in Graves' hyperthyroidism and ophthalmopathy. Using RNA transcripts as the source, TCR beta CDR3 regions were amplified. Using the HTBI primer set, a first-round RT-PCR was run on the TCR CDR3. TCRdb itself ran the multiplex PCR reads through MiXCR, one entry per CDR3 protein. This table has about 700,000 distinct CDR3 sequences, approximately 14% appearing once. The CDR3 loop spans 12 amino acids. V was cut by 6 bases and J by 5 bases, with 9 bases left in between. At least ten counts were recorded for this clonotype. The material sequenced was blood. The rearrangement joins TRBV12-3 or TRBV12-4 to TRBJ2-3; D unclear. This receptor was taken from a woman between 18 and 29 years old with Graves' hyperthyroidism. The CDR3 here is CASSLSGDTQYF. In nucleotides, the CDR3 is TGTGCCAGCAGCCTATCGGGAGATACGCAGTATTTT.